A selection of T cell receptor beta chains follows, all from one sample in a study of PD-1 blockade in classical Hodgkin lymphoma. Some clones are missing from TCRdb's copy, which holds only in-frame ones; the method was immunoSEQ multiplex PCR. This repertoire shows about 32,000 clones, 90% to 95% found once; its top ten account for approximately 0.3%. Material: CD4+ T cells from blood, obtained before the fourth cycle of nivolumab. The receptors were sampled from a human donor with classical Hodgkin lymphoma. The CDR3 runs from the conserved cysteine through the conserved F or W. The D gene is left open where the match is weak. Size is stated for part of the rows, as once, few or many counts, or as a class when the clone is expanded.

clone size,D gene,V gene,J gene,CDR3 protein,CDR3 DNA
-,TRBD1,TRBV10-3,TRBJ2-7,CAIQDAGTANYEQYF,TGTGCCATCCAGGATGCCGGGACAGCGAACTACGAGCAGTACTTC
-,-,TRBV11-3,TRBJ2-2,CASSLESWGPELFF,TGTGCCAGCAGCTTAGAATCTTGGGGGCCGGAGCTGTTTTTT
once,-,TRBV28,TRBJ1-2,CASSLGPTGGYGYTF,TGTGCCAGCAGTTTAGGACCAACGGGTGGCTATGGCTACACCTTC
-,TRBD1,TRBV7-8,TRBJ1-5,CASSPEGALSNQPQHF,TGTGCCAGCAGCCCCGAGGGGGCATTAAGCAATCAGCCCCAGCATTTT
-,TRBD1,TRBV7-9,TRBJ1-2,CASSGTDLLSLGYTF,TGTGCCAGCAGCGGGACAGACCTGCTGTCCCTTGGCTACACCTTC
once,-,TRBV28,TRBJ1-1,CASTPGGRNAEAFF,TGTGCCAGCACCCCTGGGGGACGAAACGCTGAAGCTTTCTTT
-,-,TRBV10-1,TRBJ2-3,CASSEGRAGEGTQYF,TGCGCCAGCAGTGAGGGGCGGGCCGGGGAAGGAACGCAGTATTTT
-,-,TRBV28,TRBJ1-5,CASSPPLYSNQPQHF,TGTGCCAGCAGCCCCCCCCTTTATAGCAATCAGCCCCAGCATTTT
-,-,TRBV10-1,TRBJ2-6,CASSESVRGSSGANVLTF,TGCGCCAGCAGTGAGTCCGTCCGGGGAAGCTCTGGGGCCAACGTCCTGACTTTC
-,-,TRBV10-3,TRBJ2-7,CAISESPGDVNEQYF,TGTGCCATCAGTGAGTCGCCAGGGGACGTCAACGAGCAGTACTTC
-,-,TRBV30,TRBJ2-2,CAWSVPNTGELFF,TGTGCCTGGAGTGTACCTAACACCGGGGAGCTGTTTTTT
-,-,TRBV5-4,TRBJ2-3,CASSFVGISTDTQYF,TGTGCCAGCAGCTTTGTGGGGATTAGCACAGATACGCAGTATTTT
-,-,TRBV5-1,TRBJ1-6,CASSLVAGANSPLHF,TGCGCCAGCAGCTTGGTGGCAGGGGCTAATTCACCCCTCCACTTT
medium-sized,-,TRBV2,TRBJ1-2,CASGRFNYGYTF,TGTGCCAGCGGACGGTTTAACTATGGCTACACCTTC
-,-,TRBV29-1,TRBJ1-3,CSVEGGETNTIYF,TGCAGCGTTGAGGGAGGGGAGACAAACACCATATATTTT
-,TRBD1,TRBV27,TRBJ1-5,CASSPEAQGQTQHF,TGTGCCAGCAGTCCGGAAGCACAGGGGCAGACCCAGCATTTT
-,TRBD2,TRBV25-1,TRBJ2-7,CASSRWLAGGLYEQYF,TGTGCCAGCAGCCGATGGCTAGCGGGAGGTTTGTACGAGCAGTACTTC
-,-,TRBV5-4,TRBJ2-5,CASSRAGKQETQYF,TGTGCCAGCTCCCGCGCAGGGAAACAAGAGACCCAGTACTTC
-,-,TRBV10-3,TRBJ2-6,CAIRAEYSGANVLTF,TGTGCCATCAGAGCAGAGTACTCTGGGGCCAACGTCCTGACTTTC
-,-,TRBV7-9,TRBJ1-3,CASSLPTGTGNTIYF,TGTGCCAGCAGCCTCCCCACGGGCACTGGAAACACCATATATTTT
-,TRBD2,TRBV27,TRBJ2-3,CASSPSGALTDTQYF,TGTGCCAGCAGCCCCAGCGGGGCACTCACAGATACGCAGTATTTT
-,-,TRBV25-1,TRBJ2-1,CASSQREAGRQFF,TGTGCCAGCAGCCAAAGAGAGGCGGGAAGGCAGTTCTTC
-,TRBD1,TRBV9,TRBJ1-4,CASSAGGQLTEKLFF,TGTGCCAGCAGCGCAGGGGGACAGCTAACCGAAAAACTGTTTTTT
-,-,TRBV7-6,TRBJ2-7,CASSKGLWGKDEQYF,TGTGCCAGCAGCAAGGGATTGTGGGGGAAAGACGAGCAGTACTTC
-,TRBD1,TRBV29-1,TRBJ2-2,CSVGQGLNTGELFF,TGCAGCGTGGGACAGGGATTAAACACCGGGGAGCTGTTTTTT
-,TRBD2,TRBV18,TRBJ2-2,CASSPSSGRGTGELFF,TGTGCCAGCTCGCCTTCGAGCGGGAGAGGTACCGGGGAGCTGTTTTTT
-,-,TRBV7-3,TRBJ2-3,CASSSRGADTQYF,TGTGCCAGCAGCTCAAGAGGGGCAGATACGCAGTATTTT